This record concerns one T cell receptor beta chain sequence. Its antigen is unknown. Amplification used 60 Vbeta primers and 13 Jbeta primers. The repertoire was sequenced with immunoSEQ multiplex PCR; TCRdb's copy has only in-frame clones and lacks some. The table shows about 110,000 clones, with about 84% occurring only once. These data originate in a study of cytomegalovirus exposure and HLA in healthy donors. General study findings and limits: Of the V segments, some could not be distinguished, including TRBV6-2 and TRBV6-3, and were excluded. In terms of immune exposure information, only CMV serostatus was available.

The germline V and J ends were trimmed by 4 bases and 5 bases, with 11 bases remaining between them. The CDR3 has 14 amino acids. Germline V gives CDR1 MGHDK, CDR2 SYGVNS. This rearrangement joins TRBV25-1 to TRBJ2-2; D is undetermined. The sequence derives from a young man in good health and CMV-seronegative. What was sequenced was PBMCs. The CDR3 DNA follows: TGTGCCAGCAGTGGGGCAGGAAGAACCGGGGAGCTGTTTTTT. Protein product: CASSGAGRTGELFF.